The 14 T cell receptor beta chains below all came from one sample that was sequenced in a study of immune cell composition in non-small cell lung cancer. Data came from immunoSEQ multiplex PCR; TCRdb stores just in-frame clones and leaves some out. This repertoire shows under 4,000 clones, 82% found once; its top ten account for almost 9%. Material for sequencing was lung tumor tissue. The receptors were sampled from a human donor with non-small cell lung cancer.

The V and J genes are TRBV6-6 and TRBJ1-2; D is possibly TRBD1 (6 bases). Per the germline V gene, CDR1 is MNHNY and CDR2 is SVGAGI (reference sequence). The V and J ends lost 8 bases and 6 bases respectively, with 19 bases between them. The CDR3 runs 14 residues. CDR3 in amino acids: CASLPTGLNNGYTF. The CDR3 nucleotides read TGTGCCAGCTTACCAACAGGGTTAAACAATGGCTACACCTTC.

As DNA, the CDR3 is TGTGCCATCAGTGAGAGTTGGGGAAGACAGGGGAGAAATCAGCCCCAGCATTTT. Translated: CAISESWGRQGRNQPQHF. This chain connects TRBV10-3 to TRBJ1-5; 8 positions agree with TRBD1. The CDR3 has 18 amino acids. Trimming at V came to 2 bases and at J to 4 bases, leaving 13 bases not matched to a gene. Germline V gene sequence: CDR1 ENHRY, CDR2 SYGVKD.

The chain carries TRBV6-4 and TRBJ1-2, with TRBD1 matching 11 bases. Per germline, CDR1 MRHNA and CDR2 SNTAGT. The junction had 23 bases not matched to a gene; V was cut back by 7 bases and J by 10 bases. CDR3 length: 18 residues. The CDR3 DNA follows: TGTGCCAGCACCAGTAGGAGAGGTGAACCTGGACAGGGGGCCGACTACACCTTC. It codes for CASTSRRGEPGQGADYTF.

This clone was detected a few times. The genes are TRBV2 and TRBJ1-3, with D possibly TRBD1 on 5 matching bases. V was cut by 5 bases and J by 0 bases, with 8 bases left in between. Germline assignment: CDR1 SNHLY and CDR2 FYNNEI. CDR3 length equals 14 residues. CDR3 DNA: TGTGCCAGCAGTTCGGGGGGCTCTGGAAACACCATATATTTT. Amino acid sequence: CASSSGGSGNTIYF. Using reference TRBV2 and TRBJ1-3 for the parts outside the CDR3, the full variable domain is EPEVTQTPSHQVTQMGQEVILRCVPISNHLYFYWYRQILGQKVEFLVSFYNNEISEKSEIFDDQFSVERPDGSNFTLKIRSTKLEDSAMYFCASSSGGSGNTIYFGEGSWLTVV.

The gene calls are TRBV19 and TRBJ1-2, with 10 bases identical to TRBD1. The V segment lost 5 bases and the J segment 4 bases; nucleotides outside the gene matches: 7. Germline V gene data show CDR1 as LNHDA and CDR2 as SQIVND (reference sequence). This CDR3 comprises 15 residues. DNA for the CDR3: TGTGCCAGTAGTGCCGGGACAGGGGAGGCCTATGGCTACACCTTC. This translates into CASSAGTGEAYGYTF.

The CDR3 DNA follows: TGTGCCAGCAGCTCTGGGCTGCTGACCCAGTACTTC. This encodes CASSSGLLTQYF. This rearrangement joins TRBV7-9 to TRBJ2-5; D is unclear. Germline V lookup: CDR1 SEHNR, CDR2 FQNEAQ (reference sequence). The CDR3 spans 12 residues. V was trimmed by 4 bases and J by 7 bases, leaving 10 bases between them.

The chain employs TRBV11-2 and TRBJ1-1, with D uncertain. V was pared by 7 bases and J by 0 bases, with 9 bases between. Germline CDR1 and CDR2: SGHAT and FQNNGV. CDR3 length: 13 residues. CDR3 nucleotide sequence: TGTGCCAGCACCAGAGGGATGAACACTGAAGCTTTCTTT. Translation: CASTRGMNTEAFF.

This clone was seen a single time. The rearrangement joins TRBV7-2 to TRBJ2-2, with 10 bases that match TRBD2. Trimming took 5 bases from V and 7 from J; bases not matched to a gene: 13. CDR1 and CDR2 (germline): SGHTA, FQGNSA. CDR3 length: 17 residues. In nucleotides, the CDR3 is TGTGCCAGCAGCGTGAGGATAGCGGGAGGACCGATCGGGGAGCTGTTTTTT. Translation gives CASSVRIAGGPIGELFF.

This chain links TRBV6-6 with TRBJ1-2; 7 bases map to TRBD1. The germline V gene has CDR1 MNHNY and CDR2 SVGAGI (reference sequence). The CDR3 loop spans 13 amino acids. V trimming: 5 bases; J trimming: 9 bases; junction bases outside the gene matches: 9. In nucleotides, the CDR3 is TGTGCCAGCAGTCCGAGACAGGGAGTGAGCTACACCTTC. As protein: CASSPRQGVSYTF.

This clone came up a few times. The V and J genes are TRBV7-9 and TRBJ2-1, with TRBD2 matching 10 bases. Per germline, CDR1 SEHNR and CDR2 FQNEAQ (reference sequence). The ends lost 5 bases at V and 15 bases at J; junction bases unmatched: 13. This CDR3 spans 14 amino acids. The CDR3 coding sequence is TGTGCCAGCAGCGTCGGGCTAGCGGGAGAGGTTCCGTTCTTC. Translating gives CASSVGLAGEVPFF.

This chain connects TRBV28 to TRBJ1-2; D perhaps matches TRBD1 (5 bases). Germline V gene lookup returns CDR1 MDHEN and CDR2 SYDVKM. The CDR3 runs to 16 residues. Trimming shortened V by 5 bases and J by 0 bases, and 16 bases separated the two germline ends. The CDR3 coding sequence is TGTGCCAGCAGTCCCCAGGGTGGTGCTGCTAACTATGGCTACACCTTC. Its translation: CASSPQGGAANYGYTF.

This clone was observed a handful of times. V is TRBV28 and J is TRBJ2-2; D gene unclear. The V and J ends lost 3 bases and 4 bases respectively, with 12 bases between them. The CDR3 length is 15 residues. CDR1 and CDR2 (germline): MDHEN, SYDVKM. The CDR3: CASSFHSSPTGELFF. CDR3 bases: TGTGCCAGCAGTTTTCATAGCAGCCCCACCGGGGAGCTGTTTTTT. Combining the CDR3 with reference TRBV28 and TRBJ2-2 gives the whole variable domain DVKVTQSSRYLVKRTGEKVFLECVQDMDHENMFWYRQDPGLGLRLIYFSYDVKMKEKGDIPEGYSVSREKKERFSLILESASTNQTSMYLCASSFHSSPTGELFFGEGSRLTVL.

This CDR3 reads CAISPGTSFDEQYF. DNA for the CDR3: TGTGCCATCAGTCCCGGGACTAGCTTCGACGAGCAGTACTTC. The chain has TRBV10-3 and TRBJ2-7; the match to TRBD2 covers 9 bases. The germline gives CDR1 ENHRY, CDR2 SYGVKD. J gave up 5 bases and V 5 bases, and 7 bases lay outside the gene matches. CDR3 length: 14 residues.

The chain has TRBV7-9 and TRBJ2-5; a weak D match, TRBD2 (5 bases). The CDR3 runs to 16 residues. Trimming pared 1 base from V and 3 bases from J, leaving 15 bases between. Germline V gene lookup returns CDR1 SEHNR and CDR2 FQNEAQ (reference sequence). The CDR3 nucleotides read TGTGCCAGCAGCTTAGGAGGGTCGGGCCCAAAAGAGACCCAGTACTTC. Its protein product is CASSLGGSGPKETQYF.